These T cell receptor beta chains were read from a single sample in a study of blood T cell repertoires in COVID-19. Assay: immunoSEQ multiplex PCR; the TCRdb copy retains only in-frame clones and omits some. The sample records 15,000 to 19,000 clones, 70% to 90% being singletons. The source material was peripheral blood. These receptors all come from a man between 60 and 75 years old with acute or convalescent COVID-19. CDR3s include the opening cysteine and the closing phenylalanine or tryptophan. D genes are given only for firm matches. Clone size appears in some rows only: once, few, many, or a class for an expanded clone.

J | V | D | size | DNA | CDR3
TRBJ1-5 | TRBV19 | TRBD1 | once | TGTGCCAGTAGTTTTTCCCGTCCATGGACAGGGGGCCTGGGCAATCAGCCCCAGCATTTT | CASSFSRPWTGGLGNQPQHF
TRBJ2-4 | TRBV21-1 | NA | NA | TGTGCCAGCAGAGTTACCCTGGGACTAGCCAAAAACATTCAGTACTTC | CASRVTLGLAKNIQYF
TRBJ1-1 | TRBV2 | NA | NA | TGTGCCAGCAGTGAAGGCCCCAGGGCTTTCTTT | CASSEGPRAFF
TRBJ2-5 | TRBV5-6 | NA | once | TGTGCCAGCACCCTCGGGGTCCAAGAGACCCAGTACTTC | CASTLGVQETQYF
TRBJ1-3 | TRBV4-1 | NA | once | TGCGCCAGCAGCCAAGATCTGGCCCGGAGCTCTGGAAACACCATATATTTT | CASSQDLARSSGNTIYF
TRBJ1-1 | TRBV6-5 | NA | NA | TGTGCCAGCACTAGCATACTGAACACTGAAGCTTTCTTT | CASTSILNTEAFF
TRBJ1-5 | TRBV6-5 | NA | NA | TGTGCCAGCAGGGCAGGTCCGTCGAATTTACCCCAGCATTTT | CASRAGPSNLPQHF
TRBJ2-7 | TRBV7-2 | NA | NA | TGTGCCAGCAACCCGCAGCAGGGCCTCAACGAGCAGTACTTC | CASNPQQGLNEQYF
TRBJ2-3 | TRBV7-2 | NA | NA | TGTGCCAGCACCAGGGGGGATGATACGCAGTATTTT | CASTRGDDTQYF
TRBJ2-5 | TRBV18 | NA | NA | TGTGCCAGCTCACCCCTTTCACTAGACCAAGAGACCCAGTACTTC | CASSPLSLDQETQYF
TRBJ2-3 | TRBV7-7 | NA | NA | TGTGCTAGCAGCCAATGCCTCGCCGCCCCGAGCTGCACAGATACGCAGTATTTT | CASSQCLAAPSCTDTQYF
TRBJ2-2 | TRBV10-3 | NA | once | TGTGCCATCAGTGAGTCGCAGGTCACCGGGGAGCTGTTTTTT | CAISESQVTGELFF
TRBJ2-7 | TRBV5-6 | TRBD1 | NA | TGTGCCAGCAGCTTCGGGACAGACCTATACGAGCAGTACTTC | CASSFGTDLYEQYF
TRBJ1-5 | TRBV19 | NA | NA | TGTGCCAGTAGTATAGGGGGAGACGGCAATCAGCCCCAGCATTTT | CASSIGGDGNQPQHF
TRBJ2-7 | TRBV7-9 | TRBD1 | NA | TGTGCCAGCAGCTCCCAGACAGGGTGGATCGGCGAGCAGTACTTC | CASSSQTGWIGEQYF
TRBJ2-1 | TRBV24-1 | TRBD2 | NA | TGTGCCACCAGTGACAGCGGGAGGGCCGGTGAGCAGTTCTTC | CATSDSGRAGEQFF
TRBJ1-2 | TRBV4-3 | NA | NA | TGCGCCAGCAGCCCCACCGGGGTCTATGGCTACACCTTC | CASSPTGVYGYTF
TRBJ1-6 | TRBV5-1 | TRBD1 | NA | TGCGCCAGCAGCTTGGGGGTTTCGGACAGGGGAGGATCACCCCTCCACTTT | CASSLGVSDRGGSPLHF
TRBJ1-2 | TRBV7-2 | NA | NA | TGTGCCAGCAGCTTAGACGGCAGGGCTATTACGGGCTACACCTTC | CASSLDGRAITGYTF
TRBJ2-5 | TRBV18 | NA | NA | TGTGCCAGCTCACCGCCGACTCCACAAGAGACCCAGTACTTC | CASSPPTPQETQYF
TRBJ2-1 | TRBV7-3 | NA | NA | TGTGCCAGCAGCTTATTGGGGGCGGGAGTTGGCAATGAGCAGTTCTTC | CASSLLGAGVGNEQFF
TRBJ2-6 | TRBV30 | TRBD2 | once | TGTGCCTGGAGTGGCGGGAGGGTCCTCTCTGGGGCCAACGTCCTGACTTTC | CAWSGGRVLSGANVLTF
TRBJ2-1 | TRBV7-8 | NA | NA | TGTGCCAGCAGCTCCTGGGCCCCCCTGGATGAGCAGTTCTTC | CASSSWAPLDEQFF
TRBJ1-1 | TRBV19 | TRBD1 | few | TGTGCCAGTAGTACATTACCGGGACAGGGTAACGCTGAAGCTTTCTTT | CASSTLPGQGNAEAFF